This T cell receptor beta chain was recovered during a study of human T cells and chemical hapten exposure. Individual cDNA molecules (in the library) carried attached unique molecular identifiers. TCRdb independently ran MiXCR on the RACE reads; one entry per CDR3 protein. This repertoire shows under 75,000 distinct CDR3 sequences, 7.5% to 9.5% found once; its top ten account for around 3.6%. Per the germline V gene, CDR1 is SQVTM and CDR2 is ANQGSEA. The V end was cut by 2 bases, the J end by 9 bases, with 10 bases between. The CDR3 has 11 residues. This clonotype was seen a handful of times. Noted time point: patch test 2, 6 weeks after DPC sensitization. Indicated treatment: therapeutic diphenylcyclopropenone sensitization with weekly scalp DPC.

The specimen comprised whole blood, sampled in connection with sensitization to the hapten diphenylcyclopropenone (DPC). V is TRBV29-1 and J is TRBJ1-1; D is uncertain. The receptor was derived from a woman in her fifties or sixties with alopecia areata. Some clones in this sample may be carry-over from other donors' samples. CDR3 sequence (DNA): TGCAGCGTTGAATCGGTCGGTAAAGCTTTCTTT. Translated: CSVESVGKAFF.